The T cell receptor beta chain described here comes from a study of blood T cells in healthy people across ages. Study outcomes and limitations: Any conclusive comparison of naive versus antigen-experienced cells was prevented by using unsorted PBMCs.

This clonotype was recorded only once. Its antigen is as yet unknown. The use of a sample-barcoded 5' primer and a J-beta primer mix characterized a second PCR of about 6 to 12 cycles. A 12-random-nucleotide template-switch adaptor tagged each cDNA molecule. TCRdb fed the 5' RACE reads into MiXCR, producing one record per CDR3 protein. The table lists hundreds of thousands of distinct CDR3 sequences, approximately 53% of them singletons. Deletions cut 6 bases from V and 7 bases from J, with 16 bases between. CDR1 is SNHLY, CDR2 FYNNEI, per germline. The CDR3 covers 13 residues. The clonotype was recovered from a man in his forties in good health. The sequenced sample was blood. The chain joins TRBV2 to TRBJ2-7; a possible D gene is TRBD2 (6 bases). For the CDR3, the DNA is TGTGCCAGCAGCCGCGGGACCTTCAGTGAGCAGTACTTC. Translation gives CASSRGTFSEQYF.